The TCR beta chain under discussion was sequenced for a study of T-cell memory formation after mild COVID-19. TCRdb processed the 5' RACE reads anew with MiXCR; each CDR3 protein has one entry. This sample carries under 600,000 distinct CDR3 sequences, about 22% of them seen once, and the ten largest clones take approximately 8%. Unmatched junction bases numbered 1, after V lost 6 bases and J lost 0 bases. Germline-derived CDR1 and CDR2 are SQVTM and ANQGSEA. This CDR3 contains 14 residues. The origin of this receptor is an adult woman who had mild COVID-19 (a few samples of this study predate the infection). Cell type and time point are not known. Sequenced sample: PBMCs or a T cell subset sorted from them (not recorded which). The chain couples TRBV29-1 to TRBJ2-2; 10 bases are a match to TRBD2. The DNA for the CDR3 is TGCAGCGTCAGCGGGAGGGCGAACACCGGGGAGCTGTTTTTT. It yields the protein CSVSGRANTGELFF.